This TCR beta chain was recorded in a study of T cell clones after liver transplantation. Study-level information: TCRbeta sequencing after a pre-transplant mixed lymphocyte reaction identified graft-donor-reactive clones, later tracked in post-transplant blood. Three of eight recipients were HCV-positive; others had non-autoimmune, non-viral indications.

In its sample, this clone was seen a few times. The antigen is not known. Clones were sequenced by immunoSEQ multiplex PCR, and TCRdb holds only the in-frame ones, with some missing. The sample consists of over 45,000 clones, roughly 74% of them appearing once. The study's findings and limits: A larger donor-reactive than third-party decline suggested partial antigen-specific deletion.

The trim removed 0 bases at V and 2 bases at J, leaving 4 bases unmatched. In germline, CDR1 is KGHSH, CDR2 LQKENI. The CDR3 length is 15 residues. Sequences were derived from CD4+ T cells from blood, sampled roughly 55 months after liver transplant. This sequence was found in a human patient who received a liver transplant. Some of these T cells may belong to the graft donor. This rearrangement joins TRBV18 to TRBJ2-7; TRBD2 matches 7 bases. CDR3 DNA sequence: TGTGCCAGCTCACCACCGGGGGGGAAAGCCTACGAGCAGTACTTC. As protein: CASSPPGGKAYEQYF. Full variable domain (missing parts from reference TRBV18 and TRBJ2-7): NAGVMQNPRHLVRRRGQEARLRCSPMKGHSHVYWYRQLPEEGLKFMVYLQKENIIDESGMPKERFSAEFPKEGPSILRIQQVVRGDSAAYFCASSPPGGKAYEQYFGPGTRLTVT.